This passage covers 29 T cell receptor beta chains from one sample sequenced in a study of shared clonotypes between healthy human individuals. Method: immunoSEQ multiplex PCR; TCRdb's copy keeps in-frame clones and lacks some. The sample has about 2.4 million clones, more than 90% seen once. Sequencing used naive CD4+ T cells sorted from blood. Sample subset: CD45RA+ positively selected. The receptors here all came from a man aged 18 to 30 in good health.

The chain couples TRBV7-2 to TRBJ2-3; 12 bases line up with TRBD1. The CDR3 loop spans 16 amino acids. V dropped 1 base and J dropped 4; count of bases not matched to a gene: 3. Germline CDR1 is SGHTA and CDR2 is FQGNSA. The CDR3 spells CASSLEGQGASDTQYF. DNA for the CDR3: TGTGCCAGCAGCTTAGAGGGACAGGGGGCGTCAGATACGCAGTATTTT.

To note about this clone: Other DNA sequences in the same sample also yield this CDR3. The chain uses TRBV4-3 and TRBJ2-7, with 7 bases aligning to TRBD2. Germline lookup yields CDR1 LGHNA and CDR2 YSLEER. The CDR3 is 16 amino acids. V shed 0 bases, J shed 2 bases, and the junction held 7 bases outside the gene matches. In DNA, the CDR3 is TGCGCCAGCAGCCAAGATTTAGCTAGCGGAGCCTACGAGCAGTACTTC. Protein product: CASSQDLASGAYEQYF.

This clone turned up a few times. J is TRBJ1-6 and V is TRBV2; D remains ambiguous. Per the germline V gene, CDR1 is SNHLY and CDR2 is FYNNEI. This CDR3 is 13 amino acids long. Trimming left V 9 bases short and J 7 bases short, with 13 bases between. The CDR3 sequence: CARRRAENSPLHF. In nucleotides, the CDR3 is TGTGCCAGGCGGCGGGCGGAGAATTCACCCCTCCACTTT. Full variable domain (remainder filled in from reference TRBV2 and TRBJ1-6): EPEVTQTPSHQVTQMGQEVILRCVPISNHLYFYWYRQILGQKVEFLVSFYNNEISEKSEIFDDQFSVERPDGSNFTLKIRSTKLEDSAMYFCARRRAENSPLHFGNGTRLTVT.

This sequence joins TRBV5-4 and TRBJ2-1, with D possibly being TRBD2 (5 bases). Germline CDR1 SGHNT, CDR2 YYREEE (reference sequence). The CDR3 extends over 15 amino acids. V lost 3 bases, J lost 0 bases, and 10 bases lay in between. The CDR3: CASSSDSASYNEQFF. In DNA form, the CDR3 reads TGTGCCAGCAGCTCGGATAGCGCCTCCTACAATGAGCAGTTCTTC.

The CDR3 protein is CASSPLILAGGQETQYF. The CDR3 nucleotides are TGTGCCAGCAGCCCCCTGATTCTAGCGGGGGGCCAAGAGACCCAGTACTTC. The genes are TRBV7-9 and TRBJ2-5; 11 nucleotides line up with TRBD2. Germline CDR1 is SEHNR and CDR2 is FQNEAQ (reference sequence). The V gene end was trimmed by 5 bases and the J gene end by 1 base; junction bases not matched to a gene: 9. The CDR3 loop spans 17 amino acids.

The chain joins TRBV19 to TRBJ2-4; D may be TRBD1 (8 bases). The CDR3 loop spans 15 amino acids. V was shortened by 3 bases and J by 4 bases, with 13 bases between the two germline ends. Germline V gene lookup returns CDR1 LNHDA and CDR2 SQIVND (reference sequence). The chain's CDR3 is CASSMSGTGKNIQYF. CDR3 bases: TGTGCCAGTAGTATGAGCGGGACAGGAAAAAACATTCAGTACTTC.

The rearrangement links TRBV5-5 to TRBJ1-1, with 7 bases that match TRBD1. Germline CDR1 and CDR2: SGHKS and YYEKEE (reference sequence). Trimming at V came to 3 bases and at J to 0 bases, leaving 2 bases not matched to a gene. The CDR3 is 14 residues long. CDR3 amino acids: CASSSGQLNTEAFF. Written as DNA, the CDR3 is TGTGCCAGCAGCTCGGGACAGTTGAACACTGAAGCTTTCTTT.

The CDR3 DNA is TGTGCCAGCAGGCCAGGGACAGTCACTTACTATGGCTACACCTTC. This translates into CASRPGTVTYYGYTF. This sequence joins TRBV28 and TRBJ1-2, with 7 bases lining up with TRBD1. This CDR3 is built from 15 residues. V lost 6 bases, J lost 3 bases, and 10 bases stayed unmatched. In germline, CDR1 is MDHEN, CDR2 SYDVKM.

The chain joins TRBV30 to TRBJ2-4; the match to TRBD1 covers 7 bases. J was trimmed by 0 bases and V by 1 base; bases with no gene match: 15. CDR1 and CDR2 (germline): GTSNPN, SVGIG (reference sequence). This CDR3 region has 19 residues. This chain's CDR3 is CAWSAWGTVKPLAKNIQYF. The CDR3 DNA follows: TGTGCCTGGAGTGCTTGGGGGACAGTCAAGCCGCTAGCCAAAAACATTCAGTACTTC.

The chain couples TRBV19 to TRBJ1-3; no clear D. Trimming shortened V by 7 bases and J by 2 bases, and 12 bases separated the two germline ends. Germline CDR1 is LNHDA and CDR2 is SQIVND (reference sequence). The CDR3 covers 14 residues. The chain's CDR3 is CASIPPDAGNTIYF. The DNA for the CDR3 is TGTGCCAGTATCCCCCCAGACGCTGGAAACACCATATATTTT.

In this sample, this clone turned up once. The same CDR3 arises from other DNA sequences in this sample as well. V usage is TRBV28 and J usage is TRBJ2-7; tentatively, D is TRBD2 (5 bases). This CDR3 contains 12 residues. V shed 5 bases and J shed 4 bases, with 9 bases lying between them. Germline V CDR1 and CDR2: MDHEN, SYDVKM. This CDR3 is CASSPGSYEQYF. The CDR3 region has the DNA TGTGCCAGCAGTCCGGGGTCATACGAGCAGTACTTC.

Concerning this clone: The same CDR3 arises from other DNA sequences in this sample as well. The chain is built from TRBV30 and TRBJ2-5, with D hard to call. V was clipped by 0 bases and J by 4 bases, with 6 bases between them. CDR3 length equals 12 residues. Looked up from germline, CDR1 is GTSNPN and CDR2 is SVGIG (reference sequence). CDR3 bases: TGTGCCTGGAGTGTTTTACCAGAGACCCAGTACTTC. It specifies CAWSVLPETQYF.

In its sample, this clone was seen once. The gene calls are TRBV27 and TRBJ2-3; TRBD2 might be the D (6 bases). Germline CDR1 MNHEY, CDR2 SMNVEV (reference sequence). The V gene lost 2 bases and the J gene lost 0 bases, with 12 bases spanning the gap. The CDR3 contains 16 residues. The CDR3, as DNA: TGTGCCAGCAGTTTAAGGGCAGGGACTAGCACAGATACGCAGTATTTT. Translated, it gives CASSLRAGTSTDTQYF.

The chain carries TRBV5-4 and TRBJ2-7; 12 bases fit TRBD2. Germline CDR1 reads SGHNT; CDR2 reads YYREEE (reference sequence). Trimming cost V 4 bases and J 1 base; bases outside gene matches: 6. The CDR3 length is 16 residues. CDR3 region: CASSLTLAGGSYEQYF. CDR3 nucleotide sequence: TGTGCCAGCAGCCTCACTCTAGCGGGGGGGTCCTACGAGCAGTACTTC.

The genes are TRBV28 and TRBJ2-7; 7 nucleotides align to TRBD2. The CDR3 consists of 15 residues. The germline CDR1 and CDR2 sequences are MDHEN and SYDVKM. V lost 4 bases to trimming and J lost 5 bases; unmatched junction nucleotides: 11. CDR3 region: CASSSWGGGSHEQYF. The CDR3 nucleotides are TGTGCCAGCAGTTCCTGGGGGGGAGGGTCCCACGAGCAGTACTTC.

This chain joins TRBV5-1 and TRBJ1-1; the D is unclear. The V gene's germline CDR1 is SGHRS and CDR2 YFSETQ. Trimming shortened V by 4 bases and J by 2 bases, and 12 bases separated the two germline ends. The CDR3 sequence is 14 residues long. The CDR3 is CASSLLPVNTEAFF. The CDR3 DNA sequence: TGCGCCAGCAGCCTCTTGCCGGTCAACACTGAAGCTTTCTTT.

The chain couples TRBV5-1 to TRBJ1-5; D might be TRBD1 (6 bases). CDR1 and CDR2 (germline): SGHRS, YFSETQ. V gave up 1 base and J gave up 2 bases, with 13 bases separating them. The CDR3 contains 16 residues. The CDR3 loop is CASSLSTSGGNQPQHF. CDR3 DNA: TGCGCCAGCAGCTTGTCGACTTCAGGGGGCAATCAGCCCCAGCATTTT.

This clone was counted a single time. This rearrangement joins TRBV5-1 to TRBJ2-7; 7 positions agree with TRBD1. This CDR3 contains 14 residues. Trimming took 1 base from V and 6 from J; bases not matched to a gene: 7. Germline V gene sequence: CDR1 SGHRS, CDR2 YFSETQ. In nucleotides, the CDR3 is TGCGCCAGCAGCTTGAAGGACAGGCCATCCGAGCAGTACTTC. It specifies CASSLKDRPSEQYF.

The table lists this clone with a count of one. CDR3 nucleotide sequence: TGTGCCAGCAGCGCCGCCCCGCCAGGGGGTACAAACTATGGCTACACCTTC. It translates to CASSAAPPGGTNYGYTF. The chain combines TRBV9 with TRBJ1-2; 7 nucleotides line up with TRBD1. This CDR3 region has 17 residues. J lost 2 bases, V lost 3 bases, and 13 bases had no gene match. The germline gives CDR1 SGDLS, CDR2 YYNGEE.

This chain uses TRBV9 with TRBJ2-1; no reliable D call. This CDR3 has 16 amino acids. Between the trimmed V and J ends, which lost 0 bases and 4 bases, there was a span of 14 bases. Germline V gene lookup returns CDR1 SGDLS and CDR2 YYNGEE. The CDR3, as DNA: TGTGCCAGCAGCGTAGGGGTCGTCCCCGAGTACAATGAGCAGTTCTTC. Translation gives CASSVGVVPEYNEQFF.

The rearrangement uses TRBV6-1 and TRBJ1-1, with D maybe TRBD1 (6 bases). V was cut by 7 bases and J by 5 bases, with 8 bases left in between. This CDR3 region has 11 residues. Germline-derived CDR1 and CDR2 are MNHNS and SASEGT. CDR3 bases: TGTGCCAGCATTCAGGGGACTGAAGCTTTCTTT. Translated: CASIQGTEAFF.

The chain couples TRBV5-1 to TRBJ2-3; D is unresolved. Germline CDR1 is SGHRS and CDR2 is YFSETQ. The CDR3 has 16 residues. V was clipped by 1 base and J by 0 bases, with 12 bases between them. As DNA, the CDR3 is TGCGCCAGCAGCTTGAACTCTATCGGTAGCACAGATACGCAGTATTTT. This translates into CASSLNSIGSTDTQYF.

On this clone itself: This sample also contains other DNA sequences that code for the same CDR3. The gene calls are TRBV6-5 and TRBJ1-2; the D gene is possibly TRBD1 (6 bases). Germline V gene lookup returns CDR1 MNHEY and CDR2 SVGAGI. V dropped 0 bases and J dropped 5 bases, with 10 bases sitting between them. This CDR3 region has 14 residues. The DNA of the CDR3 is TGTGCCAGCAGTTACTCACAGGGTGGATATGGCTACACCTTC. The encoded protein is CASSYSQGGYGYTF.

The chain uses TRBV5-1 and TRBJ1-1, with 9 bases matching TRBD1. The V gene end was trimmed by 5 bases and the J gene end by 2 bases; junction bases not matched to a gene: 4. CDR3 length: 14 residues. Germline values: CDR1 SGHRS, CDR2 YFSETQ. CDR3 in DNA: TGCGCCAGCAGGACAGGGGGGGATAACACTGAAGCTTTCTTT. Translated, it gives CASRTGGDNTEAFF.

Here the CDR3 reads CASRVGFGTGELFF. CDR3 sequence (DNA): TGCGCCAGCAGGGTTGGGTTTGGGACCGGGGAGCTGTTTTTT. This rearrangement joins TRBV4-1 to TRBJ2-2; the D is unclear. The germline gives CDR1 MGHRA, CDR2 YSYEKL. This CDR3 has 14 residues. Trimming cost V 6 bases and J 5 bases, with 13 bases left between them.

V and J are TRBV7-3 and TRBJ2-3; 8 bases are a match to TRBD1. The V and J ends lost 5 bases and 0 bases, in that order; junction bases with no gene match: 7. CDR3 size: 16 residues. Germline V gives CDR1 SGHTA, CDR2 FQGTGA. The CDR3 loop reads CASSEGDRWSTDTQYF. The CDR3 DNA sequence: TGTGCCAGCAGCGAAGGGGACAGGTGGAGCACAGATACGCAGTATTTT.

The chain joins TRBV9 to TRBJ2-5; D tentatively fits TRBD1 or TRBD2 (6 bases each). V lost 0 bases, J lost 7 bases, and 13 bases lay in between. Per germline, CDR1 SGDLS and CDR2 YYNGEE. The CDR3 runs to 14 residues. The CDR3 protein is CASSVDPGAGTQYF. DNA for the CDR3: TGTGCCAGCAGCGTAGATCCGGGGGCAGGGACCCAGTACTTC.

The chain carries TRBV19 and TRBJ2-7; 7 positions agree with TRBD1. J gave up 6 bases and V 7 bases, and 6 bases lay outside the gene matches. Germline V CDR1 and CDR2: LNHDA, SQIVND (reference sequence). The CDR3 is 12 amino acids. The CDR3 sequence is CASKGASGEQYF. The CDR3 nucleotides read TGTGCCAGTAAGGGGGCCTCGGGCGAGCAGTACTTC.

The chain uses TRBV25-1 and TRBJ2-2; no firm D call. Germline V gene lookup returns CDR1 MGHDK and CDR2 SYGVNS. The CDR3 runs 13 residues. The V end lost 1 base, the J end lost 6 bases, and 6 bases lay between the germline ends. The CDR3 DNA reads TGTGCCAGCAGTGAATTAGGATCCGGGGAGCTGTTTTTT. Translated, it gives CASSELGSGELFF.